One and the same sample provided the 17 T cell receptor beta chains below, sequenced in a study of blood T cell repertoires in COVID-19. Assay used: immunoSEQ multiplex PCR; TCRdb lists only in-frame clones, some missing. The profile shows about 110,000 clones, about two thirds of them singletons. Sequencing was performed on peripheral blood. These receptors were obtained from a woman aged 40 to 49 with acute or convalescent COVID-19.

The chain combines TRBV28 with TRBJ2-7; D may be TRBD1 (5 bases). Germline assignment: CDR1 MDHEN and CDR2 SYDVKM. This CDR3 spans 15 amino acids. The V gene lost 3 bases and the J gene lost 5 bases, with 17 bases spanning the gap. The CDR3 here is CASSFPHGRADEQYF. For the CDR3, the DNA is TGTGCCAGCAGTTTCCCGCATGGCAGGGCGGACGAGCAGTACTTC. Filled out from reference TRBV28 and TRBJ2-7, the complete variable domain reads DVKVTQSSRYLVKRTGEKVFLECVQDMDHENMFWYRQDPGLGLRLIYFSYDVKMKEKGDIPEGYSVSREKKERFSLILESASTNQTSMYLCASSFPHGRADEQYFGPGTRLTVT.

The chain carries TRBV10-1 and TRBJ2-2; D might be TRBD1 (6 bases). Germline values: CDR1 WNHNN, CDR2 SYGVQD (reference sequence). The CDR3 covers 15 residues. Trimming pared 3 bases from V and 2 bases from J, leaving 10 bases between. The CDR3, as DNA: TGCGCCAGCAGTGATTCCGGGACAAACACCGGGGAGCTGTTTTTT. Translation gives CASSDSGTNTGELFF.

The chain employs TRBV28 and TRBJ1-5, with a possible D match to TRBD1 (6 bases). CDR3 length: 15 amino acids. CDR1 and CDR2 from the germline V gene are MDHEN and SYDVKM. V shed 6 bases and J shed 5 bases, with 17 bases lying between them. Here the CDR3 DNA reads TGTGCCAGCAGCTGGGCTCAGGGGTCTGATCAGCCCCAGCATTTT. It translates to CASSWAQGSDQPQHF. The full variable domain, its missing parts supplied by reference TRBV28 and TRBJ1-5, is DVKVTQSSRYLVKRTGEKVFLECVQDMDHENMFWYRQDPGLGLRLIYFSYDVKMKEKGDIPEGYSVSREKKERFSLILESASTNQTSMYLCASSWAQGSDQPQHFGDGTRLSIL.

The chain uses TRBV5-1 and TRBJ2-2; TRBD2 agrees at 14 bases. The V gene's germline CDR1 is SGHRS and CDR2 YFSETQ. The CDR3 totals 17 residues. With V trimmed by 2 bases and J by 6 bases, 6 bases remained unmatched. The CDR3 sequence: CASSFSGLAGGAGELFF. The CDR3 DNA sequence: TGCGCCAGCAGCTTCTCAGGACTAGCGGGGGGAGCCGGGGAGCTGTTTTTT.

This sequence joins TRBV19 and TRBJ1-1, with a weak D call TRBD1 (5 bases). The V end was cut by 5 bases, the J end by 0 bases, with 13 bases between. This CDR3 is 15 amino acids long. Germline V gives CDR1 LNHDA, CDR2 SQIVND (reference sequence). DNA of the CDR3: TGTGCCAGTAGTCGGCAGGGTAGGTTGAACACTGAAGCTTTCTTT. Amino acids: CASSRQGRLNTEAFF.

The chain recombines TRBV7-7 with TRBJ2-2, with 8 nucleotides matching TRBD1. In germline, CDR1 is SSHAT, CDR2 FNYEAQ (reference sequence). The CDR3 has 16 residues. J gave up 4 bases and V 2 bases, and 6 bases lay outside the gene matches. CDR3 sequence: CASSLSQGASTGELFF. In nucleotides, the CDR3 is TGTGCCAGCAGCTTAAGTCAGGGGGCGAGCACCGGGGAGCTGTTTTTT.

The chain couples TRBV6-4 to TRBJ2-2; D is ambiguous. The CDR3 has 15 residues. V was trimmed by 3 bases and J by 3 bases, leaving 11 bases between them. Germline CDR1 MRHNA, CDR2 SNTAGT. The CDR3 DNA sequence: TGTGCCAGCAGTGAATCCGGGTTCGACACCGGGGAGCTGTTTTTT. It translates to CASSESGFDTGELFF.

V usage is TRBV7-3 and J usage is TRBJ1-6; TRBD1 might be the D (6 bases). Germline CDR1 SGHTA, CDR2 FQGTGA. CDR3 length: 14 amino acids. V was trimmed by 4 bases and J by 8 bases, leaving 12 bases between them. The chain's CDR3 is CASSSQGRDSPLHF. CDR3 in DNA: TGTGCCAGCAGCTCACAGGGTAGGGATTCACCCCTCCACTTT.

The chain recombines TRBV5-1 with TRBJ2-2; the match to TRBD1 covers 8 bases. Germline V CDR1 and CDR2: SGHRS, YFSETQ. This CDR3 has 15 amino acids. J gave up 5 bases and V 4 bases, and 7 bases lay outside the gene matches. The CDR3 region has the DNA TGCGCCAGCAGCCGGACAGGGACCGGGACCGGGGAGCTGTTTTTT. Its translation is CASSRTGTGTGELFF.

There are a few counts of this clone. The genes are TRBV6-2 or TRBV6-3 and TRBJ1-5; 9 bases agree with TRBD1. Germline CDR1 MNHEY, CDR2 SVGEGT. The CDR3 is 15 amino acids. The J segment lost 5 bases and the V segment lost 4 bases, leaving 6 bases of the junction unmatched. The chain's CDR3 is CASSLYRGLDQPQHF. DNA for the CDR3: TGTGCCAGCAGTTTGTACAGGGGGCTGGATCAGCCCCAGCATTTT.

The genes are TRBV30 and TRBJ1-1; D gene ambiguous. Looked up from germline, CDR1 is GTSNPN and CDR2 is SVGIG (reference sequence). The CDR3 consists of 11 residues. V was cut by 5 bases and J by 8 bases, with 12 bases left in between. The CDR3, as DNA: TGTGCCTGGGCCTGGAGTTCGGAAGCTTTCTTT. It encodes CAWAWSSEAFF.

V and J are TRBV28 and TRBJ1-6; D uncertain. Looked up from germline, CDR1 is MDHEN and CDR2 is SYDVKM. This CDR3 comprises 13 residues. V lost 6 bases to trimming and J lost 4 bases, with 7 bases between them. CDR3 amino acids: CASRSTYNSPLHF. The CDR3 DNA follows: TGTGCCAGCAGGTCGACATATAATTCACCCCTCCACTTT.

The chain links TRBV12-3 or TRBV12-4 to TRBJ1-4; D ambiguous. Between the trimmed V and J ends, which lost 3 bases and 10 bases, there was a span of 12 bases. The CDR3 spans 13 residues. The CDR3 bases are TGTGCCAGCAGTTTGGTTGAGGGCGGAAAACTGTTTTTT. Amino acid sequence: CASSLVEGGKLFF.

This chain's CDR3 is CASSQTATNEKLFF. As DNA, the CDR3 is TGTGCCAGCAGCCAGACAGCAACTAATGAAAAACTGTTTTTT. The rearrangement links TRBV4-2 to TRBJ1-4; possibly TRBD1 for D (5 bases). Germline-derived CDR1 and CDR2 are LGHNA and YNFKEQ. Trimming took off 3 bases at V and 0 bases at J, with 5 bases between the two ends. There are 14 residues in the CDR3.

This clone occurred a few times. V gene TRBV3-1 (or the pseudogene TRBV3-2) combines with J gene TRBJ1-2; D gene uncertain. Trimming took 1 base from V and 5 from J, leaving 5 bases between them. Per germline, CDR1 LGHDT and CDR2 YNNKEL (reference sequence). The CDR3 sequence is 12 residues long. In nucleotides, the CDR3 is TGTGCCAGCAGCCAAGGGCTGTATGGCTACACCTTC. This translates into CASSQGLYGYTF.

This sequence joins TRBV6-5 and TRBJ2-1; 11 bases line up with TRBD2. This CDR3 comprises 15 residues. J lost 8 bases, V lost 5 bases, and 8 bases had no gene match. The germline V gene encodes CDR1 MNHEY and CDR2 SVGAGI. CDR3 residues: CASSLAGGPWYEQFF. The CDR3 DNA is TGTGCCAGCAGTCTAGCGGGGGGACCTTGGTATGAGCAGTTCTTC.

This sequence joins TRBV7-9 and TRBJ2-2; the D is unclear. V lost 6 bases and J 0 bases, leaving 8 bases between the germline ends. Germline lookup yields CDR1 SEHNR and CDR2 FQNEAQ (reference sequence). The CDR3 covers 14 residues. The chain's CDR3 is CASSIRANTGELFF. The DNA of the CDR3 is TGTGCCAGCAGTATAAGAGCGAACACCGGGGAGCTGTTTTTT.